A selection of T cell receptor beta chains follows, all from one sample in a study of blood T cell repertoires in COVID-19. Method: immunoSEQ multiplex PCR; TCRdb's copy keeps in-frame clones and lacks some. The table includes 250,000 to 350,000 clones, 80% to 90% detected once. Sequencing used peripheral blood. The receptors here all came from a woman in her forties or fifties with COVID-19, enrolled during active disease. Both conserved end residues are part of each CDR3. Fields, in order: J gene, V gene, D gene, clone size, CDR3 DNA, CDR3 protein. A D gene is named only where the DNA matches it firmly. A row's size may be missing; if present it is once, few, many or a size class.

J: TRBJ1-2
V: TRBV9
D: TRBD1
size: .
DNA: TGTGCCAGCAGGGGATCGCGACAGGGGAACCGGGGTTATGGCTACACCTTC
CDR3: CASRGSRQGNRGYGYTF

J: TRBJ1-1
V: TRBV28
D: .
size: .
DNA: TGTGCCAGCAGTTTAGCTCAGGCGAACACTGAAGCTTTCTTT
CDR3: CASSLAQANTEAFF

J: TRBJ2-7
V: TRBV2
D: .
size: .
DNA: TGTGCCAGCAGTGCTAGGCTGAGCTCCTACGAGCAGTACTTC
CDR3: CASSARLSSYEQYF

J: TRBJ2-7
V: TRBV4-2
D: .
size: .
DNA: TGTGCCAGCAGCCAAGGACATTTGTACGAGCAGTACTTC
CDR3: CASSQGHLYEQYF

J: TRBJ2-7
V: TRBV18
D: TRBD2
size: .
DNA: TGTGCCAGCTCACCACAGGTTGTGCGTAGCGGGAGGGCCGAGCAGTACTTC
CDR3: CASSPQVVRSGRAEQYF

J: TRBJ2-5
V: TRBV11-3
D: TRBD1
size: .
DNA: TGTGCCAGCAAACCGGTGGGACAGTCTCAAGAGACCCAGTACTTC
CDR3: CASKPVGQSQETQYF

J: TRBJ1-5
V: TRBV27
D: .
size: .
DNA: TGTGCCAGCAGTTTTTATAGCAATCAGCCCCAGCATTTT
CDR3: CASSFYSNQPQHF

J: TRBJ1-1
V: TRBV19
D: TRBD1
size: .
DNA: TGTGCCAGTAGCGGACAGGGGAGAGGTGAAGCTTTCTTT
CDR3: CASSGQGRGEAFF

J: TRBJ2-1
V: TRBV3-1/TRBV3-2
D: TRBD2
size: .
DNA: TGTGCCAGCAGCTGGCTAGCGGAAATCAATGAGCAGTTCTTC
CDR3: CASSWLAEINEQFF

J: TRBJ2-3
V: TRBV5-4
D: TRBD2
size: .
DNA: TGTGCCAGCAGCTTTGGACTAGCTGCAGATACGCAGTATTTT
CDR3: CASSFGLAADTQYF

J: TRBJ2-3
V: TRBV10-1
D: TRBD2
size: .
DNA: TGCGCCAGCAGTGACGGGTCGAGCGGGAGGGACACAGATACGCAGTATTTT
CDR3: CASSDGSSGRDTDTQYF

J: TRBJ2-1
V: TRBV6-1
D: .
size: .
DNA: TGTGCCAGCAGTGAAGGCAGAACCTACAATGAGCAGTTCTTC
CDR3: CASSEGRTYNEQFF

J: TRBJ2-7
V: TRBV5-1
D: TRBD1
size: .
DNA: TGCGCCAGCAGCTTGGATGGACAGGGGCTCAACGAGCAGTACTTC
CDR3: CASSLDGQGLNEQYF

J: TRBJ2-3
V: TRBV9
D: TRBD2
size: .
DNA: TGTGCCAGCAGCCCCGGACTAGCGGGAGATACGCAGTATTTT
CDR3: CASSPGLAGDTQYF

J: TRBJ2-3
V: TRBV19
D: TRBD1
size: .
DNA: TGTGCCAGTAGTAACCCCCGTGGACAGGGGGGAACAGATACGCAGTATTTT
CDR3: CASSNPRGQGGTDTQYF

J: TRBJ2-5
V: TRBV7-9
D: .
size: .
DNA: TGTGCCAGCAGCTTAGTTGCAGGGGTAGGCGAGACCCAGTACTTC
CDR3: CASSLVAGVGETQYF

J: TRBJ2-3
V: TRBV28
D: .
size: .
DNA: TGTGCCAGCAGTACGGTGGATACGCAGTATTTT
CDR3: CASSTVDTQYF

J: TRBJ2-5
V: TRBV3-1/TRBV3-2
D: .
size: once
DNA: TGTGCCAGCATCAAGAACAGGGTCTTACAAGAGACCCAGTACTTC
CDR3: CASIKNRVLQETQYF

J: TRBJ2-5
V: TRBV2
D: .
size: .
DNA: TGTGCCAGCAGTGACCTTCGCCAGGGAGGGACCCAGTACTTC
CDR3: CASSDLRQGGTQYF

J: TRBJ1-2
V: TRBV24-1
D: .
size: .
DNA: TGTGCCACCAGTGATTCTCAGGGAGGGCATGGCTACACCTTC
CDR3: CATSDSQGGHGYTF

J: TRBJ2-7
V: TRBV19
D: TRBD1
size: once
DNA: TGTGCCAGTACCCCGGGACAGGGGATCTACGAGCAGTACTTC
CDR3: CASTPGQGIYEQYF

J: TRBJ2-1
V: TRBV4-1
D: .
size: .
DNA: TGCGCCAGCAGCCATCGATTCCAGGGCACCTACAATGAGCAGTTCTTC
CDR3: CASSHRFQGTYNEQFF

J: TRBJ2-5
V: TRBV19
D: .
size: .
DNA: TGTGCCAGCTGCAGCAGGGGTGGACAGACAGAGACCCAGTACTTC
CDR3: CASCSRGGQTETQYF

J: TRBJ2-7
V: TRBV27
D: .
size: .
DNA: TGTGCCAGCAAGACAGGCTCCTACGAGCAGTACTTC
CDR3: CASKTGSYEQYF